The 9 T cell receptor beta chains listed next were all sequenced from one sample in a study of blood T cells in healthy people across ages. For the second PCR, which ran for roughly 7 to 11 cycles, a sample-barcoded 5' primer and a J-beta primer mix were used. TCRdb reprocessed the 5' RACE reads via MiXCR and lists one record per CDR3 protein. Of hundreds of thousands of distinct CDR3 sequences listed, 25% to 30% are singletons. Sequencing was performed on blood. Receptors were obtained from a woman at least 80 years old in good health.

The chain uses TRBV5-1 and TRBJ1-1; D is ambiguous. Germline CDR1 reads SGHRS; CDR2 reads YFSETQ. V was cut by 0 bases and J by 1 base, with 10 bases left in between. The CDR3 has 15 residues. CDR3 bases: TGCGCCAGCAGCTTGGAGTTGCGGAGGAACACTGAAGCTTTCTTT. Translating it yields CASSLELRRNTEAFF.

This clonotype showed up many times. The chain couples TRBV20-1 to TRBJ2-1; 10 bases map to TRBD2. V trimming: 2 bases; J trimming: 4 bases; junction bases outside the gene matches: 5. CDR3 length: 15 residues. The germline CDR1 and CDR2 sequences are DFQATT and SNEGSKA (reference sequence). For the CDR3, the DNA is TGCAGTGCTAGAAATCCTAGCGGGAGTTACAATGAGCAGTTCTTC. The encoded protein is CSARNPSGSYNEQFF.

This clonotype was observed a handful of times. A read error may explain this, as a much larger clone is one base away. The chain is built from TRBV7-2 and TRBJ2-5; 8 positions agree with TRBD1. The V segment lost 1 base and the J segment 11 bases; nucleotides outside the gene matches: 15. Germline values: CDR1 SGHTA, CDR2 FQGNSA. The CDR3 sequence is 16 residues long. The CDR3 sequence: CASSLDSRGLGNEQYF. CDR3 DNA: TGTGCCAGCAGCTTAGACTCCAGGGGGCTTGGGAATGAGCAGTACTTC.

This clonotype was seen a handful of times. The V call is TRBV20-1, the J call TRBJ1-5; no clear D. CDR1 is DFQATT, CDR2 SNEGSKA, per germline (reference sequence). There are 13 residues in the CDR3. V dropped 1 base and J dropped 3 bases, with 7 bases sitting between them. Here the CDR3 DNA reads TGCAGTGCTAGAGGCACTAACAATCAGCCCCAGCATTTT. It is translated as CSARGTNNQPQHF.

About this clonotype itself: Possible read error: a much larger clone is one base away. The chain carries TRBV5-6 and TRBJ1-1; D remains unclear. CDR3 length: 15 residues. Germline values: CDR1 SGHDT, CDR2 YYEEEE. The V gene lost 3 bases and the J gene lost 4 bases, with 16 bases spanning the gap. This chain's CDR3 is CASSSGTSLGTEAFF. DNA of the CDR3: TGTGCCAGCAGCTCGGGTACGAGTCTTGGCACTGAAGCTTTCTTT.

Regarding this clonotype: Possible read error: a much larger clone is one base away. The chain employs TRBV6-1 and TRBJ2-4, with D uncertain. The DNA end is more similar to TRBJ2-7, so the J call may be wrong. Germline V gene lookup returns CDR1 MNHNS and CDR2 SASEGT. The CDR3 contains 14 residues. DNA of the CDR3: TGTGCCAGCAGTGAAACCGGATCCCTCTTCGAGCAGTACTTC. Amino acids: CASSETGSLFEQYF.

This clonotype appeared many times. V gene TRBV5-1 combines with J gene TRBJ2-1, with 7 bases lining up with TRBD2. The CDR3 has 15 amino acids. The V gene's germline CDR1 is SGHRS and CDR2 YFSETQ. V gave up 2 bases and J gave up 15 bases; unmatched junction bases: 17. CDR3 in amino acids: CASSFARASGGLRFF. In nucleotides, the CDR3 is TGCGCCAGCAGCTTCGCTCGGGCTAGCGGCGGACTGAGGTTCTTC.

The rearrangement uses TRBV20-1 and TRBJ2-3; 8 nucleotides agree with TRBD2. V was pared by 5 bases and J by 3 bases, with 10 bases of the junction left unmatched. This CDR3 has 15 amino acids. The V gene's germline CDR1 is DFQATT and CDR2 SNEGSKA (reference sequence). The CDR3 sequence is CSAPSRGGRTDTQYF. CDR3 in DNA: TGCAGTGCTCCAAGCCGGGGGGGCCGAACAGATACGCAGTATTTT.

This clonotype turned up a few times. The rearrangement joins TRBV5-6 to TRBJ1-6, with TRBD1 identical over 9 bases. The J segment lost 8 bases and the V segment lost 4 bases, leaving 4 bases of the junction unmatched. This CDR3 is built from 14 residues. Germline V gene data show CDR1 as SGHDT and CDR2 as YYEEEE. DNA for the CDR3: TGTGCCAGCAGCACGGGACAGGGTGATTCACCCCTCCACTTT. It translates to CASSTGQGDSPLHF.